These 13 T cell receptor beta chains share one sample of origin, sequenced in a study of blood T cell repertoires in COVID-19 (dated by TCRdb to 2019 to 2021). Library construction relied on the immunoSEQ multiplex PCR assay. TCRdb obtained this table from immuneACCESS and retained in-frame rearrangements with V and J assigned. These tables miss some clones; where compared with another copy, unresolved V genes account for less than half of the shortfall, and the remainder is unexplained. A total of about 170,000 clones appear in this sample, less than 90% of them only once. The top ten clonotypes cover more than 14% of the sample. The sequenced material came from peripheral blood. The source is a woman aged 70-85 years with COVID-19, enrolled during active disease.

The gene calls are TRBV11-2 and TRBJ2-2, with TRBD2 matching 12 bases. The CDR3 contains 18 residues. Germline CDR1 is SGHAT and CDR2 is FQNNGV. The junction had 10 bases not matched to a gene; V was cut back by 6 bases and J by 2 bases. CDR3 coding DNA: TGTGCCAGCAGGCCCCTGACTAGCGGGAGTGGTAACACCGGGGAGCTGTTTTTT. Its translation: CASRPLTSGSGNTGELFF.

The V gene is TRBV11-2, the J gene TRBJ2-7, with D possibly TRBD2 on 6 matching bases. The length of the CDR3 is 13 residues. The V and J ends lost 5 bases and 3 bases respectively, with 11 bases between them. Germline V gives CDR1 SGHAT, CDR2 FQNNGV. The DNA for the CDR3 is TGTGCCAGCAGCGTACCGGGGGTCTACGAGCAGTACGTC. This codes for CASSVPGVYEQYV.

The chain uses TRBV28 and TRBJ2-6; D call uncertain. The CDR3 has 15 residues. From germline, CDR1 is MDHEN and CDR2 SYDVKM. Trimming took 10 bases from V and 0 from J, leaving 13 bases between them. CDR3 DNA: TGTGCCACCTCTATGCCCGGCTCTGGGGCCAACGTCCTGACTTTC. Its protein is CATSMPGSGANVLTF.

The CDR3 reads CASSHFRDISAGKLFF. CDR3 bases: TGTGCCAGCAGCCACTTCCGGGACATCTCGGCGGGAAAACTGTTTTTT. V and J are TRBV3-1 (or the pseudogene TRBV3-2) and TRBJ1-4; a possible D gene is TRBD1 (6 bases). The germline V gene encodes CDR1 LGHDT and CDR2 YNNKEL (reference sequence). The CDR3 consists of 16 residues. Trimming removed 3 bases from V and 10 bases from J, with 21 bases in between.

V is TRBV9 and J is TRBJ1-1, with D hard to call. The CDR3 loop spans 13 amino acids. CDR1 and CDR2 from the germline V gene are SGDLS and YYNGEE. Trimming removed 0 bases at V and 2 bases at J, with 5 bases between. CDR3 nucleotides: TGTGCCAGCAGCGTAGACAGTAACACTGAAGCTTTCTTT. It yields the protein CASSVDSNTEAFF.

The chain uses TRBV25-1 and TRBJ2-1; D unclear. V dropped 4 bases and J dropped 6 bases, with 13 bases sitting between them. Germline CDR1 MGHDK, CDR2 SYGVNS. The CDR3 runs to 14 residues. CDR3 sequence (DNA): TGTGCCAGCAGTGTATGGTCCTCCAGCAATGAGCAGTTCTTC. Residues: CASSVWSSSNEQFF. The full variable domain, completed using reference TRBV25-1 and TRBJ2-1, is EADIYQTPRYLVIGTGKKITLECSQTMGHDKMYWYQQDPGMELHLIHYSYGVNSTEKGDLSSESTVSRIRTEHFPLTLESARPSHTSQYLCASSVWSSSNEQFFGPGTRLTVL.

The chain is built from TRBV27 and TRBJ1-1, with TRBD1 identical over 7 bases. J lost 7 bases, V lost 3 bases, and 14 bases had no gene match. The CDR3 spans 16 residues. Germline V gives CDR1 MNHEY, CDR2 SMNVEV (reference sequence). Written as DNA, the CDR3 is TGTGCCAGCAGTTTCACATCTAGGGGGCGAAGCGGTGAAGCTTTCTTT. This translates into CASSFTSRGRSGEAFF.

This rearrangement joins TRBV6-5 to TRBJ2-2; D is undetermined. The CDR3 has 11 residues. Trimming took off 5 bases at V and 7 bases at J, with 5 bases between the two ends. The germline CDR1 and CDR2 sequences are MNHEY and SVGAGI. The CDR3 DNA sequence: TGTGCCAGCAGTCGGAGCGGGGAGCTGTTTTTT. Its protein product is CASSRSGELFF.

The V gene is TRBV18, the J gene TRBJ2-2; 9 bases align to TRBD2. Germline-derived CDR1 and CDR2 are KGHSH and LQKENI. V trimming: 5 bases; J trimming: 4 bases; junction bases outside the gene matches: 5. The CDR3 is 15 residues long. The DNA for the CDR3 is TGTGCCAGCTCAGACGTTAGCGGGAGCACCGGGGAGCTGTTTTTT. This sequence encodes CASSDVSGSTGELFF.

There are a few counts of this clone. Other DNA sequences in this specimen translate into the identical CDR3. This rearrangement joins TRBV28 to TRBJ1-2, with 7 bases fitting TRBD1. The CDR3 runs to 12 residues. Germline V gene sequence: CDR1 MDHEN, CDR2 SYDVKM. The trim removed 6 bases at V and 5 bases at J, leaving 3 bases unmatched. The CDR3 coding sequence is TGTGCCAGCAGCTTACAGGGGTATGGCTACACCTTC. As protein: CASSLQGYGYTF.

The chain couples TRBV7-9 to TRBJ2-2, with TRBD2 matching over 7 bases. The CDR3 runs to 16 residues. Germline assignment: CDR1 SEHNR and CDR2 FQNEAQ (reference sequence). J was trimmed by 4 bases and V by 4 bases; bases with no gene match: 9. The CDR3 region is CASSSGLEGVTGELFF. The CDR3 nucleotides are TGTGCCAGCAGCTCCGGACTAGAAGGGGTCACCGGGGAGCTGTTTTTT.

This chain joins TRBV28 and TRBJ2-5; TRBD2 aligns across 12 bases. Germline V gene data show CDR1 as MDHEN and CDR2 as SYDVKM. The V segment lost 7 bases and the J segment 0 bases; nucleotides outside the gene matches: 15. This CDR3 is 19 amino acids long. As DNA, the CDR3 is TGTGCCAGCACCCAACTAGCGGGGGGCACTGCTGTATACCAAGAGACCCAGTACTTC. It encodes CASTQLAGGTAVYQETQYF.

The rearrangement uses TRBV25-1 and TRBJ2-2; D possibly corresponds to TRBD1 (6 bases). The V and J ends lost 3 bases and 4 bases respectively, with 9 bases between them. Germline CDR1 MGHDK, CDR2 SYGVNS. CDR3 length: 14 residues. The CDR3 protein is CASSEDSFTGELFF. Here the CDR3 DNA reads TGTGCCAGCAGTGAGGACAGCTTCACCGGGGAGCTGTTTTTT.